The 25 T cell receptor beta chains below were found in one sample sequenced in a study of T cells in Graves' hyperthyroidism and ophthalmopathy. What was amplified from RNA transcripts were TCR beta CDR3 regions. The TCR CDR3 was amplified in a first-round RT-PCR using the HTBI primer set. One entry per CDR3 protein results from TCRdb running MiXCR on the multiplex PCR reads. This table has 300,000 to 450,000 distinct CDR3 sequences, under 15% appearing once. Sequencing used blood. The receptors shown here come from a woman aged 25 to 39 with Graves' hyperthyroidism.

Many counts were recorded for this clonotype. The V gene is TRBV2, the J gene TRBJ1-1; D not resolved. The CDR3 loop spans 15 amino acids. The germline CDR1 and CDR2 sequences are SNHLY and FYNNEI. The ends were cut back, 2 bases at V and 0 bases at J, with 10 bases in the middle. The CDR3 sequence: CASSEQIMMNTEAFF. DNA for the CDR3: TGTGCCAGCAGTGAACAGATTATGATGAACACTGAAGCTTTCTTT.

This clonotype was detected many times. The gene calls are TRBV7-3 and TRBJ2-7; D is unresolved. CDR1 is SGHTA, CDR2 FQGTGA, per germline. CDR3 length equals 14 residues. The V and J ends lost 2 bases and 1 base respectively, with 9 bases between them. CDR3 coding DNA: TGTGCCAGCAGCTTATACCCAGAATCCTACGAGCAGTACTTC. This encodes CASSLYPESYEQYF.

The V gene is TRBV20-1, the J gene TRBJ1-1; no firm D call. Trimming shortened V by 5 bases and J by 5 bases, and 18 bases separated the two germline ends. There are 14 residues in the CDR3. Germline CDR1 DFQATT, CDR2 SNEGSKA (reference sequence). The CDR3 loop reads CSALGSLAVTEAFF. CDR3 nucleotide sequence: TGCAGTGCTTTGGGCAGCTTAGCGGTGACTGAAGCTTTCTTT.

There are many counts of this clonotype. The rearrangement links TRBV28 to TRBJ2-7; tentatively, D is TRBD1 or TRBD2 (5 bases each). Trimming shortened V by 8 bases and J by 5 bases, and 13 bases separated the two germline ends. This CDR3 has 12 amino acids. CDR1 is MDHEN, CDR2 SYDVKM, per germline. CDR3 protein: CASCEGYHEQYF. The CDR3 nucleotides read TGTGCCAGCTGTGAGGGGTACCACGAGCAGTACTTC.

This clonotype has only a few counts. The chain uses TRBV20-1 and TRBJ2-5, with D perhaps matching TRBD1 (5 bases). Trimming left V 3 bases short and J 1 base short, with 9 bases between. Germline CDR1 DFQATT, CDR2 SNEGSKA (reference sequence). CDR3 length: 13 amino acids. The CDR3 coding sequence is TGCAGTGCTAGTTGGACACTCCAAGAGACCCAGTACTTC. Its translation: CSASWTLQETQYF.

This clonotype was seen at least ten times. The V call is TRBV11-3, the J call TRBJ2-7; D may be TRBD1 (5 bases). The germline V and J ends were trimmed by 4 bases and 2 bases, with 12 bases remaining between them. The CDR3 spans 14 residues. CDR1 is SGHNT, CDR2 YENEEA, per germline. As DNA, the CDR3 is TGTGCCAGCAGCTCGGCAGGGAACACCTACGAGCAGTACTTC. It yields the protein CASSSAGNTYEQYF.

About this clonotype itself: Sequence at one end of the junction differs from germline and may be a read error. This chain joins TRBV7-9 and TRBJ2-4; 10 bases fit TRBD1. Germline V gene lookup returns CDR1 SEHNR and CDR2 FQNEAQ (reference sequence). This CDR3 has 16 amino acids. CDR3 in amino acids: CASSLEGTGVLNIRYF. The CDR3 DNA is TGTGCCAGCAGCTTAGAAGGGACAGGGGTTTTGAACATTCGGTACTTC.

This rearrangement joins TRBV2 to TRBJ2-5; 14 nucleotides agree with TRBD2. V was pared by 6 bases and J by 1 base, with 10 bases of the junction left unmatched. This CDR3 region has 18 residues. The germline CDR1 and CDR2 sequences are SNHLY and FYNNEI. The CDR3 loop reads CASRAGTSGSRAQETQYF. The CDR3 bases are TGTGCCAGCAGGGCCGGGACTAGCGGGAGTAGAGCCCAAGAGACCCAGTACTTC.

The CDR3 region has the DNA TGTGCCAGCAGTGCCCCCTCGACAGGATACAACTATGGCTACACCTTC. Translating it yields CASSAPSTGYNYGYTF. J is TRBJ1-2 and V is TRBV25-1, with D maybe TRBD1 (6 bases). Germline-derived CDR1 and CDR2 are MGHDK and SYGVNS. The V gene lost 4 bases and the J gene lost 2 bases, with 17 bases spanning the gap. The CDR3 has 16 residues.

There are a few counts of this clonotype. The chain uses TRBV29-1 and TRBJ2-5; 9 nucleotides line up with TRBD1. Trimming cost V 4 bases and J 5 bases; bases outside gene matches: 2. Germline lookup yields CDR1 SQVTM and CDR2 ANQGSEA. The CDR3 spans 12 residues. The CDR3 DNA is TGCAGCGTTGCCGACAGGGGGGAGACCCAGTACTTC. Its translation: CSVADRGETQYF.

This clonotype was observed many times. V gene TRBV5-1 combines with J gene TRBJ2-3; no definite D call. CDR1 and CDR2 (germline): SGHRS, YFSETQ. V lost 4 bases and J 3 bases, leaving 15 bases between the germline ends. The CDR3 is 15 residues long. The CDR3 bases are TGCGCCAGCAGCCCTTTTGACTGGACGACAGATACGCAGTATTTT. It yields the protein CASSPFDWTTDTQYF. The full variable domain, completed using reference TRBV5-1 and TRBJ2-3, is KAGVTQTPRYLIKTRGQQVTLSCSPISGHRSVSWYQQTPGQGLQFLFEYFSETQRNKGNFPGRFSGRQFSNSRSEMNVSTLELGDSALYLCASSPFDWTTDTQYFGPGTRLTVL.

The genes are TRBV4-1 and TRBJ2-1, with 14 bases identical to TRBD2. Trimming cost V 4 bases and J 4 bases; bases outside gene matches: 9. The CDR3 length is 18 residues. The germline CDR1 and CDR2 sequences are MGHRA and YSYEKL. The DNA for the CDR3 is TGCGCCAGCAGCCCAGGACTAGCGGGAGGAGAAACGTACAATGAGCAGTTCTTC. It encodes CASSPGLAGGETYNEQFF.

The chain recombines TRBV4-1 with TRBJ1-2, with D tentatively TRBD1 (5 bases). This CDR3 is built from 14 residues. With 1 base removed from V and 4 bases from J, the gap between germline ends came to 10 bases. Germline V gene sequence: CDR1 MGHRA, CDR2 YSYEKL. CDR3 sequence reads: CASSQVEGSYGYTF. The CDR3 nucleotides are TGCGCCAGCAGCCAAGTTGAGGGGAGCTATGGCTACACCTTC.

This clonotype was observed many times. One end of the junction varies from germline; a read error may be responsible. CDR3 sequence: CASSSAGTSGRCDF. The CDR3 DNA reads as TGTGCCAGCAGTTCGGCCGGGACTAGCGGGAGGTGCGACTTC. The J gene is TRBJ2-5, the V gene TRBV6-1, with 15 bases that match TRBD2. Germline V gives CDR1 MNHNS, CDR2 SASEGT. The CDR3 loop spans 14 amino acids.

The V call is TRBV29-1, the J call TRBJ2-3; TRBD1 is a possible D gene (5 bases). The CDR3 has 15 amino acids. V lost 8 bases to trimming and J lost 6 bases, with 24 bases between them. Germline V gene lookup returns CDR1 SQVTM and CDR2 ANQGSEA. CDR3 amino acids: CSSLRMTEPKDTQYF. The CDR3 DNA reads TGCAGCTCACTAAGGATGACAGAACCCAAGGATACGCAGTATTTT.

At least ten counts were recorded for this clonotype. CDR3 DNA sequence: TGTGCCAGCAGTCCCGGGACTCCCACCGGGGAGCTGTTTTTT. Translated, it gives CASSPGTPTGELFF. The genes are TRBV12-3 or TRBV12-4 and TRBJ2-2, with D tentatively TRBD2 (6 bases). There are 14 residues in the CDR3. Trimming pared 5 bases from V and 4 bases from J, leaving 11 bases between.

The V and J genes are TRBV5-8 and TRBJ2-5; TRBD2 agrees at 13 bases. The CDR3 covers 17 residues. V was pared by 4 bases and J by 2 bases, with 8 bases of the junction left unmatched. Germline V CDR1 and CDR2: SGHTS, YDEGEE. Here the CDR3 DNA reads TGTGCCAGCAGCCAGGCCCCGGGACTAGCGGGACAAGAGACCCAGTACTTC. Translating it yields CASSQAPGLAGQETQYF.

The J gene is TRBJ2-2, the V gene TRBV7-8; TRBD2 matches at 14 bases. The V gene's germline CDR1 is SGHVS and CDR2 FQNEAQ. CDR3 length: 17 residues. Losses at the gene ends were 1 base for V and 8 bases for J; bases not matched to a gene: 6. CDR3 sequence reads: CASSLVGTSGSLGELFF. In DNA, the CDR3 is TGTGCCAGCAGCTTAGTCGGGACTAGCGGGAGTTTAGGGGAGCTGTTTTTT. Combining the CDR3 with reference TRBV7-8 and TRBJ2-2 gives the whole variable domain GAGVSQSPRYKVAKRGQDVALRCDPISGHVSLFWYQQALGQGPEFLTYFQNEAQLDKSGLPSDRFFAERPEGSVSTLKIQRTQQEDSAVYLCASSLVGTSGSLGELFFGEGSRLTVL.

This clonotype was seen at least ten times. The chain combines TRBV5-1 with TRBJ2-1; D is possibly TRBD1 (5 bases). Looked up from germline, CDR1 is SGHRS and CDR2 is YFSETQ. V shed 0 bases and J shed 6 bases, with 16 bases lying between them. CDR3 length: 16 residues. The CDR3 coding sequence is TGCGCCAGCAGCTTGGTGGGGCGTGGGGTCGGCAATGAGCAGTTCTTC. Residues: CASSLVGRGVGNEQFF.

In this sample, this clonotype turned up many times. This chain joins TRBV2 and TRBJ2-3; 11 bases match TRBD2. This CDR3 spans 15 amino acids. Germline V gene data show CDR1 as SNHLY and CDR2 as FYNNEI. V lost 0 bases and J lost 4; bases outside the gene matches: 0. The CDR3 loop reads CASSEAGLAADTQYF. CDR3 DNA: TGTGCCAGCAGTGAAGCGGGACTAGCGGCAGATACGCAGTATTTT.

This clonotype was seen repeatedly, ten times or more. CDR3 in DNA: TGTGCCAGCAGTTTAGGGAGGGAGGGTGAGCAGTTCTTC. It yields the protein CASSLGREGEQFF. The genes are TRBV27 and TRBJ2-1; 7 nucleotides agree with TRBD2. The CDR3 length is 13 residues. Trimming cost V 2 bases and J 9 bases; bases outside gene matches: 4. The germline gives CDR1 MNHEY, CDR2 SMNVEV (reference sequence).

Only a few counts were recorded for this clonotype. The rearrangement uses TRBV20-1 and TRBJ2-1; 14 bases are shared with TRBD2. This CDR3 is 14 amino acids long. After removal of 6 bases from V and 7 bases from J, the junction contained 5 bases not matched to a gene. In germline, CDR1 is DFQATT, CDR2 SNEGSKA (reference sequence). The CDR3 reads CSAPTSGRANEQFF. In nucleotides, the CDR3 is TGCAGTGCACCGACTAGCGGGAGGGCGAATGAGCAGTTCTTC.

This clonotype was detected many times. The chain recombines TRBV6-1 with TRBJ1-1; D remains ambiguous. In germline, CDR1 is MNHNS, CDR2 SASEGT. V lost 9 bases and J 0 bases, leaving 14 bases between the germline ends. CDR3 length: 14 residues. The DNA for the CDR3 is TGTGCCAGTGAGGGCTCAGCGGTGAACACTGAAGCTTTCTTT. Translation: CASEGSAVNTEAFF.

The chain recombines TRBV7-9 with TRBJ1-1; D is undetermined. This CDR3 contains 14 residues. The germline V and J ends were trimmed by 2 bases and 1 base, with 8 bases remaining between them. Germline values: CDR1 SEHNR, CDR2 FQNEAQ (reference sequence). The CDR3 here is CASSLRVGNTEAFF. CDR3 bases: TGTGCCAGCAGCTTAAGGGTGGGGAACACTGAAGCTTTCTTT.

The CDR3: CATSGGTGYNEQFF. CDR3 DNA sequence: TGTGCCACCAGTGGGGGGACAGGGTACAATGAGCAGTTCTTC. This chain joins TRBV24-1 and TRBJ2-1; TRBD1 matches 9 bases. The CDR3 runs 14 residues. The V gene's germline CDR1 is KGHDR and CDR2 SFDVKD. V gave up 5 bases and J gave up 4 bases; unmatched junction bases: 2.